This T cell receptor beta chain was sequenced in a study of vaccination and CD4 T cells after COVID-19. Turning to the study itself: Post-vaccine sample collection happened at a median of approximately 70 days after dose two, ranging 14 to 241. As control conditions, cultures were given either a CEFX pool serving as positive control, an HIV-1 Nef pool, or no peptide at all.

V lost 6 bases, J lost 4 bases, and 13 bases lay in between. The CDR3 has 13 amino acids. The germline gives CDR1 SGHRS, CDR2 YFSETQ. In the case of this clonotype: Its matching antigen is unknown.

An Oncomine TCR Beta short-read assay was used to sequence the DNA from cultured CD4+ T cells. The source of extracted genomic DNA was cultured CD4+ T cells. MiXCR, applied by TCRdb to the PCR reads, yields one record per CDR3 protein. The sample comprises approximately 19,000 distinct CDR3 sequences, more than 50% of which are singletons, and 9.5% to 13% rests with the top ten. Treatment: approximately nine-day PBMC culture with coronavirus spike peptide pools or control peptides (ViraFEST assay). T cells were expanded with peptide pools, and expanded clonotypes were identified by TCR sequencing. The TCR comes from a human donor who had recovered from COVID-19. The chain recombines TRBV5-1 with TRBJ2-5, with D perhaps matching TRBD2 (5 bases). The sequencing input was CD4+ T cells from blood, cultured in vitro. The CDR3 sequence: CASKREGLETQYF. CDR3 nucleotide sequence: TGCGCCAGCAAACGAGAGGGCTTAGAGACCCAGTACTTC.